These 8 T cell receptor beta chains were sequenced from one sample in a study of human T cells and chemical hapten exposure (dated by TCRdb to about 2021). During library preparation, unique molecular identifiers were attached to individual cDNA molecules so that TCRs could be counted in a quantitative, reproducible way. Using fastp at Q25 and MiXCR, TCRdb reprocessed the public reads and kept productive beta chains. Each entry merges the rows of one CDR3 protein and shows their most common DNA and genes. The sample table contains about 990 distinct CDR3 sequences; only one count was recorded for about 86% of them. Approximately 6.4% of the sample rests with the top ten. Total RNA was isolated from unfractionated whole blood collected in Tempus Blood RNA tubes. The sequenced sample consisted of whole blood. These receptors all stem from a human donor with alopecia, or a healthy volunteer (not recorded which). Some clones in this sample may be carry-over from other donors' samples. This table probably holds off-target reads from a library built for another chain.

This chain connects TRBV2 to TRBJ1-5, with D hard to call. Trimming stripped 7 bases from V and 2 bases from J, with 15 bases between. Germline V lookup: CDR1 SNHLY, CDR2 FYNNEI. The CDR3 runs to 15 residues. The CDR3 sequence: CASTLGGGGNQPQHF. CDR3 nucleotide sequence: TGTGCCAGCACCCTGGGCGGTGGAGGCAATCAGCCCCAGCATTTT.

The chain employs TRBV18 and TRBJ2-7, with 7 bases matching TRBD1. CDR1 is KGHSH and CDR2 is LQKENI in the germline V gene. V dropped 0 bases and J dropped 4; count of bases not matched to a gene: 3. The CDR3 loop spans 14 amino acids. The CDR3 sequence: CASSPPTGRYEQYF. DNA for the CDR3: TGTGCCAGCTCACCACCGACAGGGCGATACGAGCAGTACTTC. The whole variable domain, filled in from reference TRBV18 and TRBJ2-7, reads NAGVMQNPRHLVRRRGQEARLRCSPMKGHSHVYWYRQLPEEGLKFMVYLQKENIIDESGMPKERFSAEFPKEGPSILRIQQVVRGDSAAYFCASSPPTGRYEQYFGPGTRLTVT.

CDR3 sequence: CASSSTGDTQYF. For the CDR3, the DNA is TGTGCCAGCAGCTCCACTGGGGATACGCAGTATTTT. This chain links TRBV6-5 with TRBJ2-3; D unresolved. Germline-derived CDR1 and CDR2 are MNHEY and SVGAGI. The germline V and J ends were trimmed by 6 bases and 6 bases, with 10 bases remaining between them. The CDR3 sequence is 12 residues long.

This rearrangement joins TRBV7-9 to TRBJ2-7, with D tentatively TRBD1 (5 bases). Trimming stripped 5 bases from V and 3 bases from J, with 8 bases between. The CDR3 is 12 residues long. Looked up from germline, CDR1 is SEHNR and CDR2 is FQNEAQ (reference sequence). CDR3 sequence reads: CASSPDNYEQYF. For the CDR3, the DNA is TGTGCCAGCAGCCCGGACAACTACGAGCAGTACTTC.

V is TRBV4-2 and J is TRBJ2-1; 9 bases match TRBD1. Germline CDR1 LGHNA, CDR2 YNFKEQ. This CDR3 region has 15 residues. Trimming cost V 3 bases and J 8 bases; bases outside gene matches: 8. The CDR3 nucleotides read TGTGCCAGCAGCCATACGGGACAGGGCTCTGATGAGCAGTTCTTC. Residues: CASSHTGQGSDEQFF.

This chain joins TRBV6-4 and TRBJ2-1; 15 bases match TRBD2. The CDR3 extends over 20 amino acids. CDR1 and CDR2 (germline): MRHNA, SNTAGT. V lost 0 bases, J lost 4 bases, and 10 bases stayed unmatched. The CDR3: CASSDSNTWTSGRAYNEQFF. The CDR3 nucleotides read TGTGCCAGCAGTGACTCGAACACCTGGACTAGCGGGAGGGCATACAATGAGCAGTTCTTC.

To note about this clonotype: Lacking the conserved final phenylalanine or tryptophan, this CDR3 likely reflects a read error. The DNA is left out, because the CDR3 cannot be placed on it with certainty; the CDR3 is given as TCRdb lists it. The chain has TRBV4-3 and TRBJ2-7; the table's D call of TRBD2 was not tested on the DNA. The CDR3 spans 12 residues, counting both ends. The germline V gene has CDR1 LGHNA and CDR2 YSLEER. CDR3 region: CASSQASPLLGG.

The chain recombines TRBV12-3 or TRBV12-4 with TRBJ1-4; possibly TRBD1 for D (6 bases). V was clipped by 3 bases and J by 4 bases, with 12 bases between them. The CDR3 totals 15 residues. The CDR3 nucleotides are TGTGCCAGCAGTTTTTTTAGGGGGGATAATGAAAAACTGTTTTTT. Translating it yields CASSFFRGDNEKLFF.